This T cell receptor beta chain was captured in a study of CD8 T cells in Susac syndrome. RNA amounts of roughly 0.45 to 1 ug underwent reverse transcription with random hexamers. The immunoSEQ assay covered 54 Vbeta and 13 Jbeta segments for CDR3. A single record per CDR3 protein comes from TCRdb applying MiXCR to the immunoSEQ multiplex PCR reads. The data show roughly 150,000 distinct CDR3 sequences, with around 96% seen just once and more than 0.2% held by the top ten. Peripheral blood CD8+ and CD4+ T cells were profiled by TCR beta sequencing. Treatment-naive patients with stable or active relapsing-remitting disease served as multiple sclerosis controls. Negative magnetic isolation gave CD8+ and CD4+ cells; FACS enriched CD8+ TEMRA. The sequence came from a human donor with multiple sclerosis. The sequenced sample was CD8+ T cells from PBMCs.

This CDR3 is CASSYSVEANVLTF. DNA of the CDR3: TGTGCCAGCAGTTACTCCGTTGAAGCCAACGTCCTGACTTTC. The chain combines TRBV6-5 with TRBJ2-6, with D unresolved. Trimming pared 0 bases from V and 7 bases from J, leaving 7 bases between. CDR3 length: 14 amino acids. Germline V CDR1 and CDR2: MNHEY, SVGAGI.